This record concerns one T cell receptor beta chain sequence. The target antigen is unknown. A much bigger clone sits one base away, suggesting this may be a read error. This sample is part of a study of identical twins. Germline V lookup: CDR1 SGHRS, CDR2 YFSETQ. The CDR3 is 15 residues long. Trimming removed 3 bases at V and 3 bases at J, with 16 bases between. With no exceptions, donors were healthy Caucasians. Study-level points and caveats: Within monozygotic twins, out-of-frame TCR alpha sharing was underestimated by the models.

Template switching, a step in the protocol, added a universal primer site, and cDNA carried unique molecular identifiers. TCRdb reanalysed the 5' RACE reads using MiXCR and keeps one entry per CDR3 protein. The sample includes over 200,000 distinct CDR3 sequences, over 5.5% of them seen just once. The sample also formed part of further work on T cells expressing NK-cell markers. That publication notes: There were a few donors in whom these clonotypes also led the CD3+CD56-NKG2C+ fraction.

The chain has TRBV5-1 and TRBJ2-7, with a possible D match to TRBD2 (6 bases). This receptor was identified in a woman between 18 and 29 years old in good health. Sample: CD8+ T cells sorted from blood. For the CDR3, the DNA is TGCGCCAGCAGCTCACTCGGGACGGGAGACTACGAGCAGTACTTC. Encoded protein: CASSSLGTGDYEQYF.